This is a list of T cell receptor beta chains from one sample in a study of blood T cell repertoires in COVID-19. The method was immunoSEQ multiplex PCR; TCRdb's version includes in-frame clones alone and lacks a portion of them. The sample shows fewer than 250,000 clones, around four fifths of them seen only once. The sequencing sample was made of peripheral blood. These receptor sequences come from a woman of 80 years or more with acute or convalescent COVID-19. CDR3s include the opening cysteine and the closing phenylalanine or tryptophan. D genes are given only for firm matches. Clone size is stated in some rows and not others, as once, few, many or a class when expanded.

j_gene	d_gene	abundance	v_gene	CDR3aa	CDR3nt
TRBJ1-1	TRBD1	.	TRBV27	CASSSQGAGNTEAFF	TGTGCCAGCAGTTCCCAGGGGGCTGGAAACACTGAAGCTTTCTTT
TRBJ2-1	TRBD2	.	TRBV18	CASSPLRGGLMDEQFF	TGTGCCAGCTCACCGTTGCGGGGGGGCCTTATGGATGAGCAGTTCTTC
TRBJ2-2	TRBD1	.	TRBV23-1	CASSLLGTGDTGELFF	TGCGCCAGCAGTTTACTCGGGACAGGGGACACCGGGGAGCTGTTTTTT
TRBJ2-5	.	.	TRBV20-1	CSAGKGETQYF	TGCAGTGCCGGGAAGGGAGAGACCCAGTACTTC
TRBJ1-4	.	.	TRBV5-4	CASSLAGGNEKLFF	TGTGCCAGCAGCTTGGCGGGCGGGAATGAAAAACTGTTTTTT
TRBJ1-4	.	.	TRBV30	CAWSPLSDQYPEKLFF	TGTGCCTGGAGTCCCCTCTCCGATCAGTACCCTGAAAAACTGTTTTTT
TRBJ1-3	.	.	TRBV27	CASSSHGAGNTIYF	TGTGCCAGCAGTTCCCATGGAGCTGGAAACACCATATATTTT
TRBJ1-6	TRBD1	.	TRBV30	CAWSLQGEVWHSPLHF	TGTGCCTGGAGTTTACAGGGGGAAGTTTGGCATTCACCCCTCCACTTT
TRBJ2-7	TRBD2	.	TRBV4-3	CASSPERGGSYEQYF	TGCGCCAGCAGCCCTGAGCGGGGGGGCTCCTACGAGCAGTACTTC
TRBJ2-1	.	.	TRBV7-2	CASSLGGVRGEQFF	TGTGCCAGCAGCTTAGGCGGGGTGCGTGGTGAGCAGTTCTTC
TRBJ1-4	TRBD1	.	TRBV6-1	CASSDPNRGGNEKLFF	TGTGCCAGCAGTGACCCGAACAGGGGAGGTAATGAAAAACTGTTTTTT
TRBJ2-7	.	.	TRBV23-1	CAAVSSGTYEQYF	TGCGCAGCAGTCAGCTCGGGGACCTACGAGCAGTACTTC
TRBJ2-2	TRBD1	.	TRBV11-2	CASSLVRGRTGELFF	TGTGCCAGCAGCTTAGTGAGGGGGCGGACCGGGGAGCTGTTTTTT
TRBJ1-2	.	.	TRBV10-3	CAIRRENYGYTF	TGTGCCATCAGAAGAGAAAACTATGGCTACACCTTC
TRBJ1-5	.	few	TRBV6-6	CASSHPGPQEPQHF	TGTGCCAGCAGTCATCCAGGGCCTCAGGAGCCCCAGCATTTT
TRBJ1-5	.	once	TRBV7-9	CASSLQGNLAQHF	TGTGCCAGCAGCTTACAGGGTAATTTGGCCCAGCATTTT
TRBJ1-4	.	.	TRBV15	CTTSGPSGGEKLFF	TGTACCACCAGCGGTCCGTCGGGTGGGGAAAAACTGTTTTTT
TRBJ1-1	.	.	TRBV11-1	CASSQIPGMNTEAFF	TGTGCCAGCAGCCAAATCCCCGGTATGAACACTGAAGCTTTCTTT